Listed here are 11 T cell receptor beta chains from one sample, sequenced in a study of cytomegalovirus exposure and HLA in healthy donors. In the PCR, 60 Vbeta and 13 Jbeta primers were used. Measured with immunoSEQ multiplex PCR; TCRdb has only the in-frame clones, and not every one. Of about 200,000 clones listed, roughly 84% are singletons. The sample was PBMCs. All receptors come from a man over 45 in good health and CMV-seronegative.

V gene TRBV6-1 combines with J gene TRBJ1-1; D may be TRBD1 (5 bases). Germline lookup yields CDR1 MNHNS and CDR2 SASEGT. V lost 2 bases and J lost 0, with 10 bases in between. The CDR3 consists of 15 residues. The CDR3 DNA reads TGTGCCAGCAGTGAATATCAAGGGGTGAACACTGAAGCTTTCTTT. Amino acid sequence: CASSEYQGVNTEAFF.

The chain employs TRBV2 and TRBJ2-3; 10 bases match TRBD2. With 3 bases clipped from V and 1 base from J, the junction kept 10 bases outside the gene matches. The CDR3 has 18 residues. Germline loops: CDR1 SNHLY, CDR2 FYNNEI. The CDR3 sequence: CASSDYEREGPGTDTQYF. CDR3 DNA: TGTGCCAGCAGTGATTATGAGCGGGAGGGCCCCGGCACAGATACGCAGTATTTT.

This chain joins TRBV7-9 and TRBJ2-5; possible D gene TRBD1, 5 bases. Germline CDR1 reads SEHNR; CDR2 reads FQNEAQ (reference sequence). This CDR3 is 13 amino acids long. V lost 5 bases and J lost 2, with 9 bases in between. The CDR3 DNA reads as TGTGCCAGCAGCAGTGGGGCACAAGAGACCCAGTACTTC. Translating gives CASSSGAQETQYF.

A single count supports this clone. The chain links TRBV6-5 to TRBJ1-4, with D maybe TRBD1 (6 bases). The CDR3 has 15 amino acids. Trimming removed 0 bases at V and 4 bases at J, with 9 bases between. CDR1 is MNHEY, CDR2 SVGAGI, per germline. The CDR3 loop reads CASSYSGTINEKLFF. The CDR3 DNA is TGTGCCAGCAGTTACTCCGGGACAATTAATGAAAAACTGTTTTTT.

This chain links TRBV7-8 with TRBJ1-1, with 8 bases lining up with TRBD1. Losses at the gene ends were 4 bases for V and 4 bases for J; bases not matched to a gene: 5. The CDR3 sequence is 14 residues long. Germline V gene data show CDR1 as SGHVS and CDR2 as FQNEAQ. The CDR3 nucleotides are TGTGCCAGCAGCTCAGGGGGCTGGGGCACTGAAGCTTTCTTT. It translates to CASSSGGWGTEAFF.

The rearrangement joins TRBV5-4 to TRBJ1-1; D is possibly TRBD1 (5 bases). Trimming removed 4 bases at V and 0 bases at J, with 16 bases between. This CDR3 comprises 16 residues. Per the germline V gene, CDR1 is SGHNT and CDR2 is YYREEE (reference sequence). The DNA for the CDR3 is TGTGCCAGCAGCCTCTACCGACAGACCATGAACACTGAAGCTTTCTTT. Encoded protein: CASSLYRQTMNTEAFF.

V gene TRBV7-9 combines with J gene TRBJ2-1, with 10 bases that match TRBD1. Germline V CDR1 and CDR2: SEHNR, FQNEAQ (reference sequence). V lost 2 bases and J lost 3; bases outside the gene matches: 7. This CDR3 region has 17 residues. The CDR3 coding sequence is TGTGCCAGCAGCTTACTGGCCTGGGACAGGGGCTACAATGAGCAGTTCTTC. Amino acid sequence: CASSLLAWDRGYNEQFF.

V is TRBV12-2 and J is TRBJ2-3; the DNA was not compared with TRBD1, the D call given in the table. TRBV12-2 is a listed pseudogene. This CDR3 comprises 17 residues. CDR3: CASRFWHRATSTDTQYF. CDR3 nucleotide sequence: TGTGCAAGTCGCTTCTGGCACAGGGCGACTAGCACAGATACGCAGTATTTT.

The V and J genes are TRBV19 and TRBJ1-5; TRBD1 might be the D (6 bases). The CDR3 runs 15 residues. CDR1 is LNHDA, CDR2 SQIVND, per germline (reference sequence). V was cut by 4 bases and J by 2 bases, with 12 bases left in between. CDR3 DNA sequence: TGTGCCAGTAGTAACAGGGCCGCGGGCAATCAGCCCCAGCATTTT. Residues: CASSNRAAGNQPQHF.

The gene calls are TRBV9 and TRBJ1-3; D unclear. The CDR3 runs to 13 residues. V was clipped by 3 bases and J by 2 bases, with 6 bases between them. From germline, CDR1 is SGDLS and CDR2 YYNGEE. The CDR3 loop reads CASSAPAGNTIYF. The CDR3 nucleotides read TGTGCCAGCAGCGCCCCCGCTGGAAACACCATATATTTT.

The CDR3 is CASSLSASGSWADTQYF. The CDR3 nucleotides read TGTGCCAGCAGTTTATCGGCTAGCGGGAGTTGGGCAGATACGCAGTATTTT. The rearrangement uses TRBV27 and TRBJ2-3; 10 nucleotides match TRBD2. This CDR3 has 17 amino acids. Germline CDR1 reads MNHEY; CDR2 reads SMNVEV (reference sequence). V shed 0 bases and J 4 bases; nucleotides not matched to a gene: 7.